One and the same sample provided the 29 T cell receptor beta chains below, sequenced in a study of tissue T cells after allogeneic stem cell transplantation. Time point described: mouse harvest day 7 after allogeneic transplant. Each mouse received 10^7 T-cell-depleted marrow cells plus 10^6 splenic CD5+ T cells by tail vein. Libraries were prepared by immunoSEQ multiplex PCR; TCRdb keeps only in-frame clonotypes and omits some of them. The data hold 6,400 or so clones, with around half observed a single time. Sequences were obtained from lymph node tissue. These receptors originate from a female BALB/c mouse given C57BL/6 T cells with graft-versus-host disease after an allogeneic hematopoietic cell transplant.

On this clone: Genes here carry mouse names. The CDR3 end falls 1 residue outside the read, so it is completed with the germline J gene. The identical CDR3 is also encoded by other nucleotide sequences in the sample. V and J are TRBV26 and TRBJ1-2, with D uncertain. With 3 bases removed from V and 0 bases from J, the gap between germline ends came to 5 bases. The CDR3 extends over 13 amino acids. In germline, CDR1 is KGHPV, CDR2 FQNQEV (reference sequence). This CDR3 reads CASSLGTNSDYTF. Incomplete CDR3 DNA: TGTGCCAGCAGTCTCGGGACAAACTCCGACTACACC.

This clone turned up a few times. Gene names are mouse gene names. The read comes to an end 1 residue before the CDR3 does, leaving the germline J gene to fill in the end. V usage is TRBV12-2 and J usage is TRBJ1-4; 9 nucleotides agree with TRBD1. V was pared by 4 bases and J by 5 bases, with 7 bases of the junction left unmatched. From germline, CDR1 is SGHLS and CDR2 HYDKME. The CDR3 sequence is 15 residues long. The part of the CDR3 DNA that was read is TGTGCCAGCTCCCTACAGGGGGCGGAGAACGAAAGATTATTT. Encoded protein: CASSLQGAENERLF. The CDR3 in its entirety is CASSLQGAENERLFF.

About this clone itself: Mouse gene names apply. The read comes to an end 1 residue before the CDR3 does, leaving the germline J gene to fill in the end. The rearrangement uses TRBV26 and TRBJ1-4; D remains unclear. Germline assignment: CDR1 KGHPV and CDR2 FQNQEV (reference sequence). The CDR3 contains 14 residues. The V end was cut by 1 base, the J end by 1 base, with 4 bases between. Incomplete CDR3 DNA: TGTGCCAGCAGTCTGTATGCTTCCAACGAAAGATTATTT. This sequence encodes CASSLYASNERLF. The complete CDR3 reads CASSLYASNERLFF.

On this clone: Mouse gene names apply. The CDR3 end falls 1 residue outside the read, so it is completed with the germline J gene. The chain has TRBV26 and TRBJ1-1; 8 bases fit TRBD1. This CDR3 is 12 amino acids long. Germline V gives CDR1 KGHPV, CDR2 FQNQEV (reference sequence). Unmatched junction bases numbered 3, after V lost 6 bases and J lost 6 bases. CDR3 DNA, as far as it was read: TGTGCCAGCAGCCAGACAGGGGCAGAAGTCTTC. Translating gives CASSQTGAEVF. The CDR3, in full, reads CASSQTGAEVFF.

This clone is medium-sized by share. Mouse germline and gene names are used. Read data end 1 residue before the CDR3 end; the end is taken from the germline J gene. The chain uses TRBV13-2 and TRBJ1-3; tentatively, D is TRBD1 (6 bases). CDR1 is NNHNN and CDR2 is SYGAGS in the germline V gene (reference sequence). This CDR3 comprises 14 residues. Between the trimmed V and J ends, which lost 3 bases and 3 bases, there was a span of 10 bases. This chain's CDR3 is CASGGQGFGNTLYF. The DNA read from the CDR3 is TGTGCCAGCGGTGGGCAGGGGTTTGGAAATACGCTCTAT.

Regarding this clone: Gene names are mouse gene names. CDR3 DNA, as far as it was read: TGTGCCAGCACCGGGAGTCAAAACACCTTGTAC. Translating gives CASTGSQNTLY. The full-length CDR3 reads as CASTGSQNTLYF. The chain carries TRBV26 and TRBJ2-4; D unclear. From the germline J gene comes the end of the CDR3, since the read stops 1 residue before it. Germline V gene lookup returns CDR1 KGHPV and CDR2 FQNQEV (reference sequence). V lost 7 bases to trimming and J lost 0 bases, with 5 bases between them. The CDR3 is 12 residues long.

As regards this clone: Gene names and germline refer to mouse. The observed sequence ends 1 residue before the CDR3 terminus, with the missing tail filled in from the germline J gene. The V call is TRBV3, the J call TRBJ1-4; D ambiguous. CDR3 size: 13 residues. Germline V CDR1 and CDR2: SNHLY, FYNGKV (reference sequence). V shed 5 bases and J shed 5 bases, with 9 bases lying between them. This CDR3 reads CASSLVGNERLFF. The CDR3 bases that were read are TGTGCCAGCAGCCTCGTAGGGAACGAAAGATTATTT.

Notes on this clone: Mouse germline and gene names are used. Sequencing ends 1 residue short of the CDR3 end; the germline J gene provides the rest. The gene calls are TRBV26 and TRBJ1-2; D is unresolved. V lost 0 bases to trimming and J lost 3 bases, with 5 bases between them. Germline lookup yields CDR1 KGHPV and CDR2 FQNQEV (reference sequence). The CDR3 runs to 13 residues. Partial CDR3 DNA: TGTGCCAGCAGTCTGTCAGGGTACTCCGACTACACC. It translates to CASSLSGYSDYT. The whole CDR3 sequence is CASSLSGYSDYTF.

On this clone: These gene names are mouse names. The CDR3 goes on 1 residue after the read ends, and that part is filled in from the germline J gene. The chain recombines TRBV29 with TRBJ2-2; unclear D gene. Germline V CDR1 and CDR2: MSHET, SYDVDS. The CDR3 totals 10 residues. Trimming took 9 bases from V and 1 from J, leaving 0 bases between them. The CDR3 region is CARNTGQLYF. The DNA read from the CDR3 is TGTGCTAGAAACACCGGGCAGCTCTAC.

This clone was observed a handful of times. The gene names here belong to mouse. The read ends 1 residue before the CDR3 terminus; that terminus is restored from the germline J gene. The gene calls are TRBV3 and TRBJ1-4; 7 bases align to TRBD1. This CDR3 has 15 residues. V lost 2 bases and J lost 0; bases outside the gene matches: 0. CDR1 SNHLY and CDR2 FYNGKV come from the germline V gene (reference sequence). CDR3 DNA (partial): TGTGCCAGCAGCTTACAGGGGGTTTCCAACGAAAGATTATTT. The encoded protein is CASSLQGVSNERLF. The full CDR3 reads CASSLQGVSNERLFF. Filled out from reference TRBV3 and TRBJ1-4, the complete variable domain reads GPKVLQIPSHQIIDMGQMVTLNCDPVSNHLYFYWYKQILGQQMEFLVNFYNGKVMEKSKLFKDQFSVERPDGSYFTLKIQPTALEDSAVYFCASSLQGVSNERLFFGHGTKLSVL.

On this clone itself: Gene names follow the mouse nomenclature. The read ends 1 residue early relative to the CDR3; the germline J gene fills the gap. V is TRBV15 and J is TRBJ1-6, with no clear D. TRBJ1-6 is treated as an ORF (open reading frame) with a function not yet certain. The CDR3 consists of 15 residues. Germline V gives CDR1 SGHND, CDR2 FRSKSL. Trimming took 4 bases from V and 0 from J, leaving 7 bases between them. CDR3: CASSWGNSYNSPLYF. The covered CDR3 bases are TGTGCCAGCAGTTGGGGAAATTCCTATAATTCGCCCCTCTAC.

Comment on this clone: Gene names denote mouse genes. Read coverage stops 1 residue before the CDR3 terminus; the germline J gene supplies the remainder. The chain is built from TRBV26 and TRBJ2-7, with TRBD2 matching over 9 bases. Germline assignment: CDR1 KGHPV and CDR2 FQNQEV (reference sequence). Trimming cost V 0 bases and J 6 bases; bases outside gene matches: 3. The CDR3 has 14 residues. CDR3 in amino acids: CASSLSGGALEQYF. The sequenced part of the CDR3 DNA is TGTGCCAGCAGTCTGTCTGGGGGGGCGCTTGAACAGTAC.

As to this clone: Any gene name here is a mouse gene name. The read is 1 residue too short to cover the CDR3 end, so that end is filled in from the germline J gene. The gene calls are TRBV31 and TRBJ2-7; TRBD2 aligns across 10 bases. CDR3 length equals 14 residues. The junction had 2 bases not matched to a gene; V was cut back by 0 bases and J by 3 bases. Germline V lookup: CDR1 GKSSPN, CDR2 SITVG. Here the CDR3 reads CAWSLGTGDYEQYF. The covered CDR3 bases are TGTGCCTGGAGTCTAGGGACTGGGGACTATGAACAGTAC.

With regard to this clone: Mouse names are used for the genes. The sequenced fragment ends 1 residue before the CDR3 boundary, so the rest is inferred from the germline J gene. V usage is TRBV13-1 and J usage is TRBJ2-7, with TRBD2 matching 8 bases. Germline CDR1 is NSHNY and CDR2 is SYGAGN. V shed 2 bases and J 4 bases; nucleotides not matched to a gene: 5. The CDR3 has 14 amino acids. The sequenced CDR3 bases are TGTGCCAGCAGTGAGGGTGGGGGGGTTTATGAACAGTAC. Translating it yields CASSEGGGVYEQY. The complete CDR3 reads CASSEGGGVYEQYF.

In this sample, this clone turned up a few times. The genes and germline here are from mouse. The sequenced fragment ends 1 residue before the CDR3 boundary, so the rest is inferred from the germline J gene. The chain uses TRBV26 and TRBJ1-3; maybe TRBD1 (5 bases). The CDR3 runs to 14 residues. Between the trimmed V and J ends, which lost 2 bases and 2 bases, there was a span of 7 bases. Germline V lookup: CDR1 KGHPV, CDR2 FQNQEV (reference sequence). The CDR3 is CASSLIQAGNTLYF. CDR3 DNA, as far as it was read: TGTGCCAGCAGTCTGATACAGGCTGGAAATACGCTCTAT.

Notes on this clone: The germline and genes are mouse ones. The DNA ends 1 residue before the CDR3 does, and the rest of the CDR3 is filled in from the germline J gene. The chain is built from TRBV15 and TRBJ2-4; D is unresolved. The CDR3 is 14 amino acids. Germline loops: CDR1 SGHND, CDR2 FRSKSL. V gave up 0 bases and J gave up 1 base, with 5 bases separating them. CDR3 DNA (partial): TGTGCCAGCAGTTTAGCTCCCGGTCAAAACACCTTGTAC. This encodes CASSLAPGQNTLY. The full CDR3 sequence reads CASSLAPGQNTLYF.

A few counts support this clone. Here the gene names and germline are mouse. The read ends 1 residue before the CDR3 terminus; that terminus is restored from the germline J gene. This sequence joins TRBV26 and TRBJ1-1, with 7 bases identical to TRBD1. Germline lookup yields CDR1 KGHPV and CDR2 FQNQEV (reference sequence). The trim removed 6 bases at V and 0 bases at J, leaving 4 bases unmatched. The CDR3 is 14 amino acids. This CDR3 is CASRYRGANTEVFF. The CDR3 bases that were read are TGTGCCAGCAGATACAGGGGTGCAAACACAGAAGTCTTC.

This clone has a single count. Germline and genes here are mouse. The CDR3 is cut off 1 residue early in the read; its end comes from the germline J gene. V and J are TRBV3 and TRBJ2-4; 7 bases line up with TRBD2. The CDR3 runs 13 residues. CDR1 is SNHLY and CDR2 is FYNGKV in the germline V gene (reference sequence). V trimming: 5 bases; J trimming: 5 bases; junction bases outside the gene matches: 4. The CDR3 is CASSPGTVNTLYF. The covered CDR3 bases are TGTGCCAGCAGCCCCGGGACTGTAAACACCTTGTAC.

On this clone: Genes and germline come from the mouse. The read terminates 1 residue ahead of where the CDR3 ends, so the germline J gene completes it. The genes are TRBV26 and TRBJ1-1, with 12 bases aligning to TRBD1. Germline V gene lookup returns CDR1 KGHPV and CDR2 FQNQEV (reference sequence). The CDR3 is 13 residues long. V lost 6 bases to trimming and J lost 7 bases; unmatched junction nucleotides: 3. The CDR3 sequence is CASRGQGALEVFF. The CDR3 DNA, read in part, is TGTGCCAGCAGGGGACAGGGGGCTTTAGAAGTCTTC.

In this sample, this clone turned up a few times. This clone may be a read error of a much larger clone one base away. Gene names and germline match the mouse. The read terminates 1 residue ahead of where the CDR3 ends, so the germline J gene completes it. The V gene is TRBV13-1, the J gene TRBJ2-7; 7 bases agree with TRBD1. In germline, CDR1 is NSHNY, CDR2 SYGAGN. The CDR3 consists of 12 residues. V lost 5 bases and J lost 4; bases outside the gene matches: 3. The covered CDR3 bases are TGTGCCAGCAGCCGGGACAGTTATGAACAGTAC. It is translated as CASSRDSYEQY. The complete CDR3 reads CASSRDSYEQYF.

Worth noting for this clone: Gene labels here are mouse ones. The missing CDR3 end, 1 residue past where the read stops, is filled in from the germline J gene. This chain uses TRBV3 with TRBJ1-2, with D hard to call. The CDR3 runs to 12 residues. CDR1 SNHLY and CDR2 FYNGKV come from the germline V gene (reference sequence). V lost 3 bases to trimming and J lost 1 base, with 3 bases between them. The CDR3 here is CASSFQNSDYTF. CDR3 DNA, as far as it was read: TGTGCCAGCAGCTTTCAAAACTCCGACTACACC.

In its sample, this clone ranks as medium-sized. The genes and germline here are from mouse. Coverage ceases 1 residue before the CDR3 finishes, and the germline J gene fills in the end. The chain employs TRBV13-1 and TRBJ1-1; D remains ambiguous. CDR3 length equals 11 residues. Germline lookup yields CDR1 NSHNY and CDR2 SYGAGN. V lost 1 base to trimming and J lost 8 bases, with 6 bases between them. The sequenced CDR3 bases are TGTGCCAGCAGTGATTGGGGTGAAGTCTTC. This translates into CASSDWGEVF. From start to end, the CDR3 is CASSDWGEVFF.

Note on this clone: The genes are named according to mouse. CDR3 bases read: TGTGCCAGCAGCTTAGACAGGGGACTCCAGGCTCCGCTT. This codes for CASSLDRGLQAPL. The whole CDR3 sequence is CASSLDRGLQAPLF. The V and J genes are TRBV4 and TRBJ1-5; 8 positions agree with TRBD1. With the read ending 1 residue before the CDR3 end, the germline J gene is used to fill in that end. Germline V gene data show CDR1 as LGHDT and CDR2 as YNNKQL (reference sequence). Trimming at V came to 4 bases and at J to 6 bases, leaving 5 bases not matched to a gene. The CDR3 covers 14 residues.

Worth noting for this clone: Gene names refer to mouse genes. Read coverage stops 1 residue before the CDR3 terminus; the germline J gene supplies the remainder. The rearrangement joins TRBV3 to TRBJ2-2; 7 nucleotides match TRBD1. This CDR3 region has 15 residues. Germline V gene lookup returns CDR1 SNHLY and CDR2 FYNGKV (reference sequence). V shed 5 bases and J 0 bases; nucleotides not matched to a gene: 3. The CDR3 spells CASSLGTANTGQLYF. CDR3 bases read: TGTGCCAGCAGCCTCGGGACAGCAAACACCGGGCAGCTCTAC.

By share, this clone counts as medium-sized. The listed genes are named as in mouse. Coverage ceases 1 residue before the CDR3 finishes, and the germline J gene fills in the end. The genes are TRBV29 and TRBJ2-1; 7 positions agree with TRBD1. Unmatched junction bases numbered 3, after V lost 3 bases and J lost 1 base. The CDR3 length is 15 residues. Germline V gene lookup returns CDR1 MSHET and CDR2 SYDVDS. Incomplete CDR3 DNA: TGTGCTAGCAGTTTCACCAGGGGGAACTATGCTGAGCAGTTC. Translated: CASSFTRGNYAEQF. The full CDR3 protein is CASSFTRGNYAEQFF.

As for this clone: The gene names given are mouse names. The CDR3 end falls 1 residue outside the read, so it is completed with the germline J gene. The V and J genes are TRBV4 and TRBJ2-5; TRBD2 matches 8 bases. The V and J ends lost 4 bases and 3 bases, in that order; junction bases with no gene match: 0. In germline, CDR1 is LGHDT, CDR2 YNNKQL (reference sequence). This CDR3 is built from 13 residues. This CDR3 is CASSWTGQDTQYF. The CDR3 DNA, read in part, is TGTGCCAGCAGCTGGACTGGGCAAGACACCCAGTAC.

Concerning this clone itself: Gene names and germline match the mouse. The read gets to within 1 residue of the CDR3 end, and the germline J gene fills in the rest. V is TRBV15 and J is TRBJ2-7; D may match TRBD1 or TRBD2 (6 bases each). This CDR3 contains 14 residues. CDR1 is SGHND, CDR2 FRSKSL, per germline. Between the trimmed V and J ends, which lost 2 bases and 0 bases, there was a span of 8 bases. CDR3 amino acids: CASSLRGVSYEQYF. CDR3 DNA (partial): TGTGCCAGCAGTTTAAGGGGGGTCTCCTATGAACAGTAC. The full variable domain, completed using reference TRBV15 and TRBJ2-7, is DAGVTQTPRHEVAEKGQTIILKCEPVSGHNDLFWYRQTKIQGLELLSYFRSKSLMEDGGAFKDRFKAEMLNSSFSTLKIQPTEPKDSAVYLCASSLRGVSYEQYFGPGTRLTVL.

Comments on this clone: Gene names denote mouse genes. Read coverage stops 1 residue before the CDR3 terminus; the germline J gene supplies the remainder. V usage is TRBV16 and J usage is TRBJ2-4; perhaps TRBD2 as D (6 bases). The length of the CDR3 is 15 residues. CDR1 is SGHSA and CDR2 is FRNQAP in the germline V gene. V was pared by 4 bases and J by 0 bases, with 11 bases between. The CDR3 reads CASSSSGVSQNTLYF. The CDR3 bases that were read are TGTGCAAGCAGCTCTTCTGGGGTCAGTCAAAACACCTTGTAC.

This clone is judged large. Gene labels here are mouse ones. The read falls 1 residue short of the CDR3 end, and the missing part is taken from the germline J gene. This chain links TRBV14 with TRBJ2-3; no reliable D call. The CDR3 loop spans 14 amino acids. The germline V and J ends were trimmed by 3 bases and 0 bases, with 8 bases remaining between them. Germline V gives CDR1 SGHDT, CDR2 FRDEAV. The chain's CDR3 is CASSYKTSAETLYF. The sequenced CDR3 bases are TGTGCCAGCAGTTACAAAACTAGTGCAGAAACGCTGTAT.